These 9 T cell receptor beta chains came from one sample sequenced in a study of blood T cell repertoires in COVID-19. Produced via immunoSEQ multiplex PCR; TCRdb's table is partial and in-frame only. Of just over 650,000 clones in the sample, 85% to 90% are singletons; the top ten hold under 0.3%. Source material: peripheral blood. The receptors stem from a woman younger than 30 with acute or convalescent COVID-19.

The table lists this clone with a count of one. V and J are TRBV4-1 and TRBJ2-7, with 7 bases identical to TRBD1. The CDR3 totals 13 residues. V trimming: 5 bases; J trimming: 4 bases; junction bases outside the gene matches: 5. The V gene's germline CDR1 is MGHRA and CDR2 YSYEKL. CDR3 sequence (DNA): TGCGCCAGCAGCACGGGACAGCTATACGAGCAGTACTTC. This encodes CASSTGQLYEQYF.

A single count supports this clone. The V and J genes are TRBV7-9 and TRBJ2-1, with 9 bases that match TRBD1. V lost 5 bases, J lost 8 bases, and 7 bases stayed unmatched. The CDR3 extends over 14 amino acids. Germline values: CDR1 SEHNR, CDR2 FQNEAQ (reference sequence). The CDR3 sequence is CASSGDREKDEQFF. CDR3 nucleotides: TGTGCCAGCAGCGGGGACAGGGAGAAGGATGAGCAGTTCTTC.

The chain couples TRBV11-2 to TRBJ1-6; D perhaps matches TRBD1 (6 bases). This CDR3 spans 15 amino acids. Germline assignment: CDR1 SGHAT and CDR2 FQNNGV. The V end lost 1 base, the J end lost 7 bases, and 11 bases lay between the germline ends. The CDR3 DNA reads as TGTGCCAGCAGCTTAGGCAGGGGAGGGAATTCACCCCTCCACTTT. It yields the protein CASSLGRGGNSPLHF.

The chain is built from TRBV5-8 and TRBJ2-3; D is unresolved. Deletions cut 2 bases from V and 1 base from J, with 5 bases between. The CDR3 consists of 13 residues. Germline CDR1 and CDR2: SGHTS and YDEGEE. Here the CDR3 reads CASSFPGTDTQYF. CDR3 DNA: TGTGCCAGCAGCTTTCCGGGCACAGATACGCAGTATTTT.

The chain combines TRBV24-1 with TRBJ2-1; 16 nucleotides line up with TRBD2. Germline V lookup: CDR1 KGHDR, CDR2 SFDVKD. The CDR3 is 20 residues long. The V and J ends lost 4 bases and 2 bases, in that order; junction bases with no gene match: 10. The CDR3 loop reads CATSDLTGTSGGAPYNEQFF. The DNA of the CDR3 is TGTGCCACCAGTGACCTAACCGGGACTAGCGGGGGGGCACCCTACAATGAGCAGTTCTTC.

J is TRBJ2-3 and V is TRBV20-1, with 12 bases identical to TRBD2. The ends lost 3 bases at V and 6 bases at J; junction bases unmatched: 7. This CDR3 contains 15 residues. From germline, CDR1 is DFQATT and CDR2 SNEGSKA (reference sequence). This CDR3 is CSASRLAGESDTQYF. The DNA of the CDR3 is TGCAGTGCTAGTCGACTAGCGGGGGAATCGGATACGCAGTATTTT.

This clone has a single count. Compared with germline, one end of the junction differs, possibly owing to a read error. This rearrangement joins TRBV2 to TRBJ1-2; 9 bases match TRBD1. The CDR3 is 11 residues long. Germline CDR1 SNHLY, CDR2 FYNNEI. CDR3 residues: CASSYPGTGKF. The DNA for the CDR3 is TGTGCCAGCAGTTACCCCGGGACAGGGAAATTC.

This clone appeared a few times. The CDR3 spells CASSGSDRPGTEAFF. The CDR3 region has the DNA TGTGCCAGCAGCGGATCAGACAGGCCTGGAACTGAAGCTTTCTTT. The chain links TRBV5-5 to TRBJ1-1; tentative D call: TRBD1 (6 bases). Trimming stripped 4 bases from V and 5 bases from J, with 18 bases between. Germline V CDR1 and CDR2: SGHKS, YYEKEE (reference sequence). The CDR3 is made up of 15 amino acids.

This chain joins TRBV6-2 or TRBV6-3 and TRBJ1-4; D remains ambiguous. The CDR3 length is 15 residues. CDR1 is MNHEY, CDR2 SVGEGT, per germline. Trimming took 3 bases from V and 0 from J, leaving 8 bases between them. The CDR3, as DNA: TGTGCCAGCAGTTATGGAGTTGCAACTAATGAAAAACTGTTTTTT. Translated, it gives CASSYGVATNEKLFF.